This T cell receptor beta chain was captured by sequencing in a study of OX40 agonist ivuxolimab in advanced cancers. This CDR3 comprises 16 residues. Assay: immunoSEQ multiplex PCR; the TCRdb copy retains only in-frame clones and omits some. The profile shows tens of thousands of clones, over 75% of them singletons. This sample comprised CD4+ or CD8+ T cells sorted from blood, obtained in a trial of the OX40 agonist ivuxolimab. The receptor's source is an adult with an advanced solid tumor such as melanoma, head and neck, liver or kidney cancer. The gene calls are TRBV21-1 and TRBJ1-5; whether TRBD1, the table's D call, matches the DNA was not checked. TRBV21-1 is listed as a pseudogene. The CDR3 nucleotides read TGTGCCAGCAGCAAAATGGGACAGGATAGCAATCAGCCCCAGCATTTT. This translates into CASSKMGQDSNQPQHF.